The entry below gives a single TCR beta chain sequence along with its context. The sample belongs to a study of blood T cell repertoires in COVID-19. Study-wide context: Italy, Spain and the United States were the sources of the convalescent and acute COVID-19 samples.

As processed by the authors: From reference gene primer amplification, estimates of nucleated cell counts were derived. This table comes from immunoSEQ multiplex PCR, and its TCRdb copy is limited to in-frame clones, with some not included. That table supplies the V and J calls and clone size; D and trimming were determined from the DNA. The sample consists of some 190,000 clones, roughly 84% of them appearing once. Enrollees, 18 to 89 years old, lived in 24 US areas. Those designated as exposed participants met a COVID-19 case within 2 weeks before study entry. This CDR3 is 15 amino acids long. V lost 2 bases and J lost 4; bases outside the gene matches: 7. Germline V gene sequence: CDR1 SEHNR, CDR2 FQNEAQ (reference sequence).

This clonotype was obtained from a woman aged 25 to 45 who had been exposed to COVID-19. The sequencing sample was made of PBMCs or T cells enriched from blood (not recorded which). The V and J genes are TRBV7-9 and TRBJ1-2, with TRBD1 matching over 7 bases. The chain's CDR3 is CASSLTGANPYGYTF. The CDR3 DNA is TGTGCCAGCAGCTTAACAGGGGCGAACCCCTATGGCTACACCTTC.